What follows are 8 T cell receptor beta chains derived from one specimen sequenced in a study of blood T cell repertoires in COVID-19. TCRdb keeps only in-frame clones here, not all; method: immunoSEQ multiplex PCR. The sample includes 470,000 or so clones, roughly 89% of them seen just once. Input material: peripheral blood. Receptors originate from a woman in her 30s with acute or convalescent COVID-19.

The chain employs TRBV21-1 and TRBJ2-7; the DNA was not used to check the table's D call, TRBD1. TRBV21-1 is classified as a pseudogene. The CDR3 sequence is 15 residues long. CDR3 nucleotides: TGTGCCAGCAGCTCCCGGGACAGGGGCTACTACGAGCAGTACTTC. As protein: CASSSRDRGYYEQYF.

This chain joins TRBV11-3 and TRBJ2-1; 14 nucleotides line up with TRBD2. Germline-derived CDR1 and CDR2 are SGHNT and YENEEA. There are 17 residues in the CDR3. J lost 8 bases, V lost 0 bases, and 6 bases had no gene match. The CDR3 nucleotides read TGTGCCAGCAGCTTAGATGGGACTAGCGGGGGCCGGGATGAGCAGTTCTTC. Its protein product is CASSLDGTSGGRDEQFF.

The rearrangement uses TRBV19 and TRBJ1-5, with TRBD1 matching 8 bases. V dropped 4 bases and J dropped 5; count of bases not matched to a gene: 13. Germline loops: CDR1 LNHDA, CDR2 SQIVND (reference sequence). The CDR3 loop spans 17 amino acids. Here the CDR3 reads CASSNPLRDRNYQPQHF. The CDR3 region has the DNA TGTGCCAGTAGTAACCCTTTACGGGACAGGAATTATCAGCCCCAGCATTTT. The variable domain in full, completed from reference TRBV19 and TRBJ1-5, reads DGGITQSPKYLFRKEGQNVTLSCEQNLNHDAMYWYRQDPGQGLRLIYYSQIVNDFQKGDIAEGYSVSREKKESFPLTVTSAQKNPTAFYLCASSNPLRDRNYQPQHFGDGTRLSIL.

The rearrangement joins TRBV7-9 to TRBJ1-3; possibly TRBD1 for D (5 bases). Trimming took off 5 bases at V and 6 bases at J, with 11 bases between the two ends. Germline lookup yields CDR1 SEHNR and CDR2 FQNEAQ (reference sequence). This CDR3 region has 13 residues. DNA of the CDR3: TGTGCCAGCAGCCTGAGGACAACAAACACCATATATTTT. Translating gives CASSLRTTNTIYF.

This chain uses TRBV6-6 with TRBJ2-1; 7 bases are a match to TRBD1. V was clipped by 5 bases and J by 7 bases; unmatched bases: 8. The length of the CDR3 is 14 residues. The germline V gene has CDR1 MNHNY and CDR2 SVGAGI (reference sequence). The CDR3 protein is CASSGDRVWNEQFF. CDR3 coding DNA: TGTGCCAGCAGTGGAGACAGGGTTTGGAATGAGCAGTTCTTC.

V is TRBV7-2 and J is TRBJ2-1; 13 bases agree with TRBD2. Germline V lookup: CDR1 SGHTA, CDR2 FQGNSA. The V and J ends lost 5 bases and 9 bases, in that order; junction bases with no gene match: 7. The CDR3 is 15 residues long. In DNA form, the CDR3 reads TGTGCCAGCAGCCTAACTAGCGGGGGGGCGGTTGAGCAGTTCTTC. Amino acids: CASSLTSGGAVEQFF.

V is TRBV5-6 and J is TRBJ2-1, with D unclear. Per the germline V gene, CDR1 is SGHDT and CDR2 is YYEEEE. V was clipped by 3 bases and J by 9 bases, with 7 bases between them. The CDR3 has 11 amino acids. The chain's CDR3 is CASSSGGEQFF. The CDR3 region has the DNA TGTGCCAGCAGCTCGGGTGGTGAGCAGTTCTTC.

V and J are TRBV7-6 and TRBJ2-1; D may be TRBD1 (5 bases). Trimming removed 2 bases at V and 0 bases at J, with 14 bases between. The germline CDR1 and CDR2 sequences are SGHVS and FNYEAQ. CDR3 length: 17 amino acids. The CDR3 DNA reads TGTGCCAGCAGCTTAAGTGTAGGGGTTGGCTCCTACAATGAGCAGTTCTTC. This gives the protein CASSLSVGVGSYNEQFF.